These 26 T cell receptor beta chains share one sample of origin, sequenced in a study of shared clonotypes between healthy human individuals. TCRdb's table, derived via immunoSEQ multiplex PCR, lists solely in-frame clones and lacks some. The repertoire holds roughly 1.5 million clones, with approximately 98% as singletons. The specimen sequenced was naive CD4+ T cells sorted from blood. This sample's subset: CD45RA+ positively selected. The source is a man aged 30 to 45 in good health.

The chain uses TRBV10-3 and TRBJ2-7; D possibly uses TRBD1 or TRBD2 (6 bases each). Germline V gene data show CDR1 as ENHRY and CDR2 as SYGVKD. Trimming removed 9 bases from V and 4 bases from J, with 19 bases in between. This CDR3 region has 14 residues. The CDR3 loop reads CAIGRTGALYEQYF. As DNA, the CDR3 is TGTGCCATTGGGCGGACGGGGGCCTTGTACGAGCAGTACTTC.

The chain carries TRBV10-2 and TRBJ2-4; tentative D call: TRBD1 (6 bases). CDR3 size: 15 residues. Per the germline V gene, CDR1 is WSHSY and CDR2 is SAAADI. The germline V and J ends were trimmed by 6 bases and 0 bases, with 12 bases remaining between them. The CDR3: CASSIGGLAKNIQYF. CDR3 in DNA: TGCGCCAGCAGCATAGGGGGATTAGCCAAAAACATTCAGTACTTC.

Regarding this clone: This sample also contains other DNA sequences that code for the same CDR3. The chain joins TRBV18 to TRBJ2-1; tentatively, D is TRBD2 (5 bases). The V gene lost 2 bases and the J gene lost 1 base, with 6 bases spanning the gap. Germline assignment: CDR1 KGHSH and CDR2 LQKENI. CDR3 length equals 14 residues. CDR3 DNA: TGTGCCAGCTCACCAACTAGATCCTACAATGAGCAGTTCTTC. It codes for CASSPTRSYNEQFF.

This chain uses TRBV20-1 with TRBJ2-5, with D tentatively TRBD2 (6 bases). V lost 6 bases and J 6 bases, leaving 11 bases between the germline ends. CDR1 DFQATT and CDR2 SNEGSKA come from the germline V gene (reference sequence). The CDR3 length is 11 residues. CDR3 in DNA: TGCAGTGCGGTCGGGGGAAAGACCCAGTACTTC. Translation gives CSAVGGKTQYF.

The J gene is TRBJ1-5, the V gene TRBV7-2; D is unclear. CDR1 is SGHTA and CDR2 is FQGNSA in the germline V gene. V gave up 5 bases and J gave up 7 bases, with 12 bases separating them. The CDR3 spans 13 residues. CDR3 DNA sequence: TGTGCCAGCAGCCAGGTGCTAGCGCAGCCCCAGCATTTT. Encoded protein: CASSQVLAQPQHF.

V and J are TRBV9 and TRBJ1-1; D not resolved. Trimming stripped 2 bases from V and 4 bases from J, with 15 bases between. This CDR3 region has 15 residues. From germline, CDR1 is SGDLS and CDR2 YYNGEE. CDR3 DNA: TGTGCCAGCAGCGTGGAACGCGCCGGAACCACTGAAGCTTTCTTT. Translated: CASSVERAGTTEAFF.

The genes are TRBV6-1 and TRBJ2-7; D is unresolved. This CDR3 region has 14 residues. V shed 2 bases and J shed 6 bases, with 14 bases lying between them. CDR1 and CDR2 (germline): MNHNS, SASEGT. The CDR3 region is CASSETPWVSEQYF. In nucleotides, the CDR3 is TGTGCCAGCAGTGAAACCCCCTGGGTTTCCGAGCAGTACTTC.

The genes are TRBV20-1 and TRBJ2-7; D may be TRBD2 (6 bases). The CDR3 consists of 11 residues. V was shortened by 6 bases and J by 3 bases, with 9 bases between the two germline ends. Germline CDR1 DFQATT, CDR2 SNEGSKA (reference sequence). CDR3 sequence: CSAPGVYEQYF. The DNA for the CDR3 is TGCAGTGCCCCGGGGGTCTACGAGCAGTACTTC.

As concerns this clone: Other DNA sequences in this specimen translate into the identical CDR3. This chain joins TRBV9 and TRBJ2-2; D may be TRBD2 (5 bases). V lost 0 bases to trimming and J lost 1 base, with 7 bases between them. The CDR3 consists of 15 residues. CDR1 is SGDLS, CDR2 YYNGEE, per germline. CDR3: CASSVAGLNTGELFF. In nucleotides, the CDR3 is TGTGCCAGCAGCGTAGCGGGATTGAACACCGGGGAGCTGTTTTTT.

The CDR3 region is CASSSPLAGNTTDTQYF. The CDR3 DNA sequence: TGTGCCAGCAGCTCCCCCCTAGCCGGAAATACTACAGATACGCAGTATTTT. The chain joins TRBV9 to TRBJ2-3, with D perhaps TRBD2 (5 bases). Trimming took off 4 bases at V and 3 bases at J, with 21 bases between the two ends. This CDR3 spans 17 amino acids. Germline CDR1 is SGDLS and CDR2 is YYNGEE. The variable domain in full, completed from reference TRBV9 and TRBJ2-3, reads DSGVTQTPKHLITATGQRVTLRCSPRSGDLSVYWYQQSLDQGLQFLIQYYNGEERAKGNILERFSAQQFPDLHSELNLSSLELGDSALYFCASSSPLAGNTTDTQYFGPGTRLTVL.

V and J are TRBV6-5 and TRBJ2-5; 8 bases map to TRBD2. The CDR3 runs to 15 residues. CDR1 and CDR2 from the germline V gene are MNHEY and SVGAGI. The trim removed 8 bases at V and 0 bases at J, leaving 8 bases unmatched. As DNA, the CDR3 is TGTGCCAGCTCCCTGGGCGGGGGGAACCAAGAGACCCAGTACTTC. It translates to CASSLGGGNQETQYF.

The chain recombines TRBV9 with TRBJ2-3; no clear D gene. Germline loops: CDR1 SGDLS, CDR2 YYNGEE. The CDR3 runs to 15 residues. V lost 3 bases to trimming and J lost 3 bases, with 14 bases between them. CDR3 nucleotides: TGTGCCAGCAGCGATGGCCTACTTAAGACAGATACGCAGTATTTT. It translates to CASSDGLLKTDTQYF.

The chain carries TRBV9 and TRBJ2-1; D gene unclear. Germline CDR1 is SGDLS and CDR2 is YYNGEE. The CDR3 length is 15 residues. V dropped 0 bases and J dropped 0 bases, with 7 bases sitting between them. As DNA, the CDR3 is TGTGCCAGCAGCGTAGGGGCGGTCTCCTACAATGAGCAGTTCTTC. This gives the protein CASSVGAVSYNEQFF.

This chain connects TRBV6-1 to TRBJ2-7; D gene uncertain. Trimming took 4 bases from V and 0 from J, leaving 7 bases between them. Germline V gives CDR1 MNHNS, CDR2 SASEGT. This CDR3 is built from 13 residues. The chain's CDR3 is CASSGMYSYEQYF. CDR3 nucleotide sequence: TGTGCCAGCAGTGGGATGTACTCCTACGAGCAGTACTTC.

The V call is TRBV7-9, the J call TRBJ2-1; D perhaps matches TRBD2 (5 bases). Per the germline V gene, CDR1 is SEHNR and CDR2 is FQNEAQ (reference sequence). The CDR3 runs to 14 residues. The V end was cut by 0 bases, the J end by 6 bases, with 9 bases between. The CDR3 region is CASSLARAGNEQFF. CDR3 coding DNA: TGTGCCAGCAGCTTAGCGCGGGCTGGCAATGAGCAGTTCTTC.

The rearrangement uses TRBV28 and TRBJ2-7, with 13 bases lining up with TRBD2. Trimming cost V 6 bases and J 3 bases; bases outside gene matches: 5. The CDR3 length is 15 residues. Germline CDR1 MDHEN, CDR2 SYDVKM. The CDR3 DNA reads as TGTGCCAGCAGCCTACTAGCGGGAGGGCTCTACGAGCAGTACTTC. Its translation is CASSLLAGGLYEQYF.

V gene TRBV10-3 combines with J gene TRBJ2-3; TRBD1 might be the D (6 bases). This CDR3 spans 15 amino acids. Germline lookup yields CDR1 ENHRY and CDR2 SYGVKD. Trimming left V 11 bases short and J 2 bases short, with 20 bases between. Here the CDR3 reads CAVLGGERSTDTQYF. The CDR3 region has the DNA TGTGCCGTCTTAGGGGGTGAGAGGTCCACAGATACGCAGTATTTT.

The gene calls are TRBV7-2 and TRBJ2-3; D may be TRBD1 (5 bases). CDR1 and CDR2 (germline): SGHTA, FQGNSA. The V end was cut by 5 bases, the J end by 0 bases, with 9 bases between. There are 14 residues in the CDR3. The CDR3 DNA reads TGTGCCAGCAGCATAGGACAAAGCACAGATACGCAGTATTTT. It specifies CASSIGQSTDTQYF.

This clone was detected only once. CDR3 region: CASSEQGVMSYEQYF. The CDR3 coding sequence is TGCGCCAGCAGTGAACAGGGGGTAATGTCCTACGAGCAGTACTTC. The gene calls are TRBV10-2 and TRBJ2-7, with 8 nucleotides matching TRBD1. The CDR3 extends over 15 amino acids. V was pared by 3 bases and J by 1 base, with 5 bases of the junction left unmatched. Germline-derived CDR1 and CDR2 are WSHSY and SAAADI.

The rearrangement uses TRBV9 and TRBJ2-2, with D perhaps matching TRBD2 (6 bases). V shed 2 bases and J shed 6 bases, with 11 bases lying between them. CDR3 length: 14 amino acids. Germline CDR1 and CDR2: SGDLS and YYNGEE. The CDR3 nucleotides are TGTGCCAGCAGCGTTGCGACTAGTTCCGGGGAGCTGTTTTTT. Amino acids: CASSVATSSGELFF.

This chain links TRBV28 with TRBJ1-4; no firm D call. In germline, CDR1 is MDHEN, CDR2 SYDVKM. Trimming removed 6 bases at V and 14 bases at J, with 16 bases between. The CDR3 sequence is 12 residues long. The CDR3 DNA follows: TGTGCCAGCAGCTACCGGGTGACGGATCTGTTTTTT. Translated: CASSYRVTDLFF.

The rearrangement links TRBV5-1 to TRBJ2-7, with TRBD2 matching over 8 bases. The CDR3 loop spans 15 amino acids. The junction had 9 bases not matched to a gene; V was cut back by 4 bases and J by 3 bases. Germline loops: CDR1 SGHRS, CDR2 YFSETQ. CDR3 coding DNA: TGCGCCAGCAGCCCTGGAGCGGGAGTTTTCTACGAGCAGTACTTC. It encodes CASSPGAGVFYEQYF.

This rearrangement joins TRBV14 to TRBJ1-5; no clear D gene. Trimming shortened V by 1 base and J by 6 bases, and 10 bases separated the two germline ends. The V gene's germline CDR1 is SGHDN and CDR2 FVKESK. This CDR3 spans 14 amino acids. Here the CDR3 DNA reads TGTGCCAGCAGCCAAGTTACTGCGGGTCAGCCCCAGCATTTT. As protein: CASSQVTAGQPQHF.

The chain links TRBV7-9 to TRBJ2-6; the match to TRBD1 covers 8 bases. Per germline, CDR1 SEHNR and CDR2 FQNEAQ (reference sequence). V trimming: 8 bases; J trimming: 0 bases; junction bases outside the gene matches: 6. This CDR3 comprises 16 residues. Here the CDR3 DNA reads TGTGCCAGCGTGGACAGGGTCAGCTCTGGGGCCAACGTCCTGACTTTC. This sequence encodes CASVDRVSSGANVLTF. Drawing the rest from reference TRBV7-9 and TRBJ2-6, the complete variable domain is DTGVSQNPRHKITKRGQNVTFRCDPISEHNRLYWYRQTLGQGPEFLTYFQNEAQLEKSRLLSDRFSAERPKGSFSTLEIQRTEQGDSAMYLCASVDRVSSGANVLTFGAGSRLTVL.

The gene calls are TRBV28 and TRBJ2-2, with unresolved D. Germline V gene sequence: CDR1 MDHEN, CDR2 SYDVKM. This CDR3 spans 19 amino acids. Trimming took off 1 base at V and 0 bases at J, with 18 bases between the two ends. In DNA, the CDR3 is TGTGCCAGCAGTTTATCGATATTCGGTCAGTCTTCGAACACCGGGGAGCTGTTTTTT. It encodes CASSLSIFGQSSNTGELFF. Full variable domain (outside the CDR3, taken from reference TRBV28 and TRBJ2-2): DVKVTQSSRYLVKRTGEKVFLECVQDMDHENMFWYRQDPGLGLRLIYFSYDVKMKEKGDIPEGYSVSREKKERFSLILESASTNQTSMYLCASSLSIFGQSSNTGELFFGEGSRLTVL.

As regards this clone: Within the sample, other DNA sequences also encode this same CDR3. The V call is TRBV2, the J call TRBJ1-4; D remains ambiguous. The germline CDR1 and CDR2 sequences are SNHLY and FYNNEI. This CDR3 contains 13 residues. Between the trimmed V and J ends, which lost 2 bases and 7 bases, there was a span of 8 bases. CDR3 residues: CASSEQRGEKLFF. Here the CDR3 DNA reads TGTGCCAGCAGTGAACAGCGGGGTGAAAAACTGTTTTTT.